The clone carrying this TCR beta chain was observed many times. This sample is drawn from a study of T-cell reconstitution after alpha-beta-depleted transplantation in children. Unique molecular identifiers were incorporated into the prepared TCRbeta library. From the PCR reads, TCRdb called clonotypes with MiXCR, one entry per CDR3 protein. This table has approximately 350,000 distinct CDR3 sequences, about a tenth appearing once. The V gene end was trimmed by 0 bases and the J gene end by 1 base; junction bases not matched to a gene: 6. Germline V CDR1 and CDR2: ENHRY, SYGVKD. The CDR3 has 17 residues.

The sequence came from a human donor who donated a stem cell graft to a child with acute lymphoblastic leukemia. The chain combines TRBV10-3 with TRBJ2-5; 9 bases agree with TRBD2. This sample comprised PBMCs from the stem cell graft donor, obtained from the stem cell graft. CDR3 amino acids: CAISESAGTSRQETQYF. DNA of the CDR3: TGTGCCATCAGTGAGTCGGCCGGGACTAGCCGCCAAGAGACCCAGTACTTC.